This TCR beta chain is drawn from a study of T-cell reconstitution after alpha-beta-depleted transplantation in children. Notes on the study in general: It was reported that alpha-beta T cells came from several hundred expanded graft clones (about two months after transplant).

The J segment lost 0 bases and the V segment lost 3 bases, leaving 11 bases of the junction unmatched. CDR3 length: 17 residues. The germline V gene encodes CDR1 MDHEN and CDR2 SYDVKM. Using unique molecular identifiers, the investigators prepared the TCRbeta library. TCRdb ran MiXCR on the PCR reads and lists one entry per CDR3 protein. The repertoire holds around 580,000 distinct CDR3 sequences, with 25% to 30% as singletons. In the case of this clonotype: The antigen is undetermined.

This chain joins TRBV28 and TRBJ2-7, with 7 nucleotides matching TRBD2. The sequences come from PBMCs, collected before TCRalphabeta/CD19-depleted stem cell transplant. The sequence derives from a boy younger than two with Wiskott-Aldrich syndrome, due to receive a stem cell transplant. CDR3 amino acids: CASSFITSDPLSYEQYF. The DNA for the CDR3 is TGTGCCAGCAGTTTCATCACTAGCGACCCACTCTCCTACGAGCAGTACTTC.